This record concerns one TCR beta chain sequence. In the original analysis: The assay estimated nucleated cells by amplifying reference gene primers. Sequenced by immunoSEQ multiplex PCR; TCRdb stores in-frame clones only, minus some. Clonal size and the V and J genes are those of that table, whereas D and trimming came from the DNA. Of 110,000 to 150,000 clones in the sample, 80% to 90% were seen once. V was pared by 2 bases and J by 2 bases, with 3 bases of the junction left unmatched. The germline gives CDR1 MDHEN, CDR2 SYDVKM. CDR3 length: 14 residues. The sample is drawn from a study of blood T cell repertoires in COVID-19. Study as a whole: Samples came from the United States, Italy and Spain, spanning acute and convalescent COVID-19. Sources were T cells, B-cell-depleted T cells, or PBMCs; the material itself was cDNA or gDNA.

The origin of this receptor is a woman aged 60 to 75 with active COVID-19. The chain joins TRBV28 to TRBJ2-7, with 7 nucleotides matching TRBD1. The sequencing input was peripheral blood. This CDR3 reads CASSLPGQPYEQYF. The CDR3 DNA sequence: TGTGCCAGCAGTTTACCGGGACAGCCCTACGAGCAGTACTTC. The whole variable domain, remainder taken from reference TRBV28 and TRBJ2-7, is DVKVTQSSRYLVKRTGEKVFLECVQDMDHENMFWYRQDPGLGLRLIYFSYDVKMKEKGDIPEGYSVSREKKERFSLILESASTNQTSMYLCASSLPGQPYEQYFGPGTRLTVT.